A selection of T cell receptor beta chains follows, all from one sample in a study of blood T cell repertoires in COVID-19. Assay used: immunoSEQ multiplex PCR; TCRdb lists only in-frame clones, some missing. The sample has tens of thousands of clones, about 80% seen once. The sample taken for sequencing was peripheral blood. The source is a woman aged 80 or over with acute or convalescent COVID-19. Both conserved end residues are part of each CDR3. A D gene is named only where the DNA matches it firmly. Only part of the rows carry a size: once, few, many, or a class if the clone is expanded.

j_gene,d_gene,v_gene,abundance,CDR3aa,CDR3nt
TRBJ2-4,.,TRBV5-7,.,CASSLDGGGRLAKNIQYF,TGTGCCAGCAGCTTGGACGGGGGAGGTAGACTAGCCAAAAACATTCAGTACTTC
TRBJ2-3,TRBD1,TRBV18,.,CASSRLQGPTTDTQYF,TGTGCCAGCTCACGGCTACAGGGGCCGACCACAGATACGCAGTATTTT
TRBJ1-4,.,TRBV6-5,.,CASRPGQNEKLFF,TGTGCCAGCAGACCCGGACAAAATGAAAAACTGTTTTTT
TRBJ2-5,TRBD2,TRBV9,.,CASSVAGGLTGTQYF,TGTGCCAGCAGCGTAGCGGGGGGTCTGACCGGGACCCAGTACTTC
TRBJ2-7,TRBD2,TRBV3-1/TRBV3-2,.,CASSQSGLASEQYF,TGTGCCAGCAGCCAATCTGGACTAGCGAGCGAGCAGTACTTC
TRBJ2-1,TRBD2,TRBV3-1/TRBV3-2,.,CASSRGLAGAHEQFF,TGTGCCAGCAGCCGGGGACTAGCGGGAGCCCATGAGCAGTTCTTC
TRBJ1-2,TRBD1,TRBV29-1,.,CSVGRDRVAYGYTF,TGCAGCGTGGGCCGGGACAGGGTGGCCTATGGCTACACCTTC
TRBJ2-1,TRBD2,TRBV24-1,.,CATSEGRAGPYNEQFF,TGTGCCACCAGTGAGGGACGAGCGGGACCCTACAATGAGCAGTTCTTC
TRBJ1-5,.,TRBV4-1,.,CASSQNHQGNQPQHF,TGCGCCAGCAGCCAGAACCATCAGGGTAATCAGCCCCAGCATTTT
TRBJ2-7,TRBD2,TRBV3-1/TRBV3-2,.,CASSQVSEVGRLYEQYF,TGTGCCAGCAGCCAAGTTAGCGAAGTCGGGAGGCTCTACGAGCAGTACTTC
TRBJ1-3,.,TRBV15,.,CATSRVGGSGNTIYF,TGTGCCACCAGCAGAGTAGGGGGTTCAGGAAACACCATATATTTT
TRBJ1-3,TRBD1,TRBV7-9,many,CASSLRLTGGSGNTIYF,TGTGCCAGCAGCTTAAGACTAACAGGGGGCTCTGGAAACACCATATATTTT
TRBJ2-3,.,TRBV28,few,CASSLLGGRGPTDTQYF,TGTGCCAGCAGTTTATTGGGGGGGCGCGGACCAACAGATACGCAGTATTTT
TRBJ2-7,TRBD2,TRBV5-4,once,CASSGGRAGFYEQYF,TGTGCCAGCAGCGGCGGGAGGGCCGGCTTTTACGAGCAGTACTTC
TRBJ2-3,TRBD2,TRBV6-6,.,CASSPPLAGTPSTDTQYF,TGTGCCAGCAGTCCCCCACTAGCGGGGACCCCTAGCACAGATACGCAGTATTTT
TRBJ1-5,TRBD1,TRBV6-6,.,CASNPGQLVQPQHF,TGTGCCAGCAATCCGGGACAGCTCGTTCAGCCCCAGCATTTT
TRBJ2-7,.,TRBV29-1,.,CSVELQQTYEQYF,TGCAGCGTTGAATTACAGCAGACCTACGAGCAGTACTTC
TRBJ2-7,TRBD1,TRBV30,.,CAWGGTGFYEQYF,TGTGCCTGGGGGGGGACAGGGTTCTACGAGCAGTACTTC
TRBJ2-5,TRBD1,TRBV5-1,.,CASSLDGQGWETQYF,TGCGCCAGCAGCTTGGATGGACAGGGATGGGAGACCCAGTACTTC
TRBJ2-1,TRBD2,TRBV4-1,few,CASSLSGLDEQFF,TGCGCCAGCAGCCTTAGCGGGCTCGATGAGCAGTTCTTC
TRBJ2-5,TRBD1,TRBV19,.,CASSTTGTGKETQYF,TGTGCCAGTAGTACCACCGGGACAGGGAAAGAGACCCAGTACTTC
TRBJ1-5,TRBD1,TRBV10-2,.,CASSEGQGAGQPQHF,TGCGCCAGCAGTGAAGGGCAGGGGGCTGGGCAGCCCCAGCATTTT
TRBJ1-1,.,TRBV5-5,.,CASSFAGLNTEAFF,TGTGCCAGCAGCTTCGCAGGGTTGAACACTGAAGCTTTCTTT
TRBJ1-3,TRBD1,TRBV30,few,CAWTRDRVRSSGNTIYF,TGTGCCTGGACCCGGGACAGGGTGAGAAGCTCTGGAAACACCATATATTTT
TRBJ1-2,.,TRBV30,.,CAWSGGQYDGYTF,TGTGCCTGGAGTGGGGGGCAATACGACGGCTACACCTTC
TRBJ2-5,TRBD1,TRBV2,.,CASRDRGGGETQYF,TGTGCCAGCAGGGACAGGGGAGGAGGAGAGACCCAGTACTTC
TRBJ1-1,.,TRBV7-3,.,CASSLDSHSNTEAFF,TGTGCCAGCAGCTTGGACAGCCACTCTAACACTGAAGCTTTCTTT
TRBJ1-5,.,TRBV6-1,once,CASSEGTWNQPQHF,TGTGCCAGCAGTGAAGGGACATGGAATCAGCCCCAGCATTTT
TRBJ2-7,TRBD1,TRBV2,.,CASRAGTGVYEQYF,TGTGCCAGCAGAGCCGGGACAGGGGTCTACGAGCAGTACTTC
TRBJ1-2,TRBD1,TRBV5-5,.,CASSFRTGRNYGYTF,TGTGCCAGCAGCTTCCGGACAGGGAGAAACTATGGCTACACCTTC
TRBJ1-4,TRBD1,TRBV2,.,CASSETRQGDLFF,TGTGCCAGCAGTGAAACCCGACAGGGGGATTTGTTTTTT
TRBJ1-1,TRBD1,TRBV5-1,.,CASSTRGDTEAFF,TGCGCCAGCAGCACCAGGGGGGACACTGAAGCTTTCTTT
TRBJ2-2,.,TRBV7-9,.,CASSSPNTGELFF,TGTGCCAGCAGCTCCCCAAACACCGGGGAGCTGTTTTTT
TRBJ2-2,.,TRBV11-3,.,CASSVWGGNTGELFF,TGTGCCAGCAGCGTCTGGGGGGGCAACACCGGGGAGCTGTTTTTT
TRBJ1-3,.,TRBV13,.,CASSLGGPGGNTIYF,TGTGCCAGCAGCTTAGGAGGGCCGGGGGGAAACACCATATATTTT
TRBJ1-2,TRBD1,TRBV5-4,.,CASSPGTAKDGYGYTF,TGTGCCAGCAGCCCAGGGACAGCTAAGGATGGCTATGGCTACACCTTC
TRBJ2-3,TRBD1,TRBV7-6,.,CASSLADRSTDTQYF,TGTGCCAGCAGCTTAGCGGACAGGAGCACAGATACGCAGTATTTT
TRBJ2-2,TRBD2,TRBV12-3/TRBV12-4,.,CASGTSAGGELFF,TGTGCCAGCGGGACTAGCGCAGGCGGGGAGCTGTTTTTT
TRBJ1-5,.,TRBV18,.,CASSPLGEGNQPQHF,TGTGCCAGCTCACCACTAGGGGAAGGCAATCAGCCCCAGCATTTT
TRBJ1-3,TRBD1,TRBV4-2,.,CASSQEARGVGTEITIYF,TGTGCCAGCAGCCAAGAAGCCCGGGGAGTGGGGACAGAGATAACCATATATTTT
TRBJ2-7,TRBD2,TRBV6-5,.,CASRVAGAYEQYF,TGTGCCTCGAGGGTAGCGGGAGCCTACGAGCAGTACTTC
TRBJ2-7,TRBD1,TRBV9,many,CASSNAEKPGTGDYEQYF,TGTGCCAGCAGCAATGCTGAAAAACCCGGGACAGGCGACTACGAGCAGTACTTC
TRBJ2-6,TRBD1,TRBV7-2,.,CASSGQDARANVLTF,TGTGCCAGCAGCGGACAGGACGCACGTGCCAACGTCCTGACTTTC
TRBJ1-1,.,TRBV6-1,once,CASSELDGDTEAFF,TGTGCCAGCAGTGAACTCGACGGAGACACTGAAGCTTTCTTT
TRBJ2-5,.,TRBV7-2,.,CASSLVKGQETQYF,TGTGCCAGCAGCTTAGTCAAGGGGCAAGAGACCCAGTACTTC
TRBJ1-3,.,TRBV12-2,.,CASRHGQGGVNTIYF,TGTGCAAGTCGCCACGGACAGGGGGGGGTGAACACCATATATTTT
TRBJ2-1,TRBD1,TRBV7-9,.,CASSLRTGGSYNEQFF,TGTGCCAGCAGCTTACGGACAGGGGGATCCTACAATGAGCAGTTCTTC
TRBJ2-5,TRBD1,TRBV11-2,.,CASSFLTGGETQYF,TGTGCCAGCAGCTTCTTGACAGGGGGTGAGACCCAGTACTTC
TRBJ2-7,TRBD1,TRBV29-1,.,CSVEPPGQGIYEQYF,TGCAGCGTTGAACCTCCGGGACAGGGAATCTACGAGCAGTACTTC
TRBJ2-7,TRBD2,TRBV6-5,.,CASSSTSGGIYEQYF,TGTGCCAGCAGCTCTACTAGCGGGGGGATCTACGAGCAGTACTTC
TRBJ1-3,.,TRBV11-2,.,CASSPRTGVTGNTIYF,TGTGCCAGCAGCCCACGTACAGGAGTAACTGGAAACACCATATATTTT
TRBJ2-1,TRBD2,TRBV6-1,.,CASSEALLASGRGEQFF,TGTGCCAGCAGTGAAGCGCTTCTGGCTAGCGGGAGGGGTGAGCAGTTCTTC
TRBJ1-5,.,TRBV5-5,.,CASSLESGEQPQHF,TGTGCCAGCAGCTTGGAGTCAGGGGAACAGCCCCAGCATTTT
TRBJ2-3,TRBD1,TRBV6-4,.,CASSDVLCGQVLAEDTQYF,TGTGCCAGCAGTGACGTACTTTGCGGACAGGTGTTGGCCGAAGATACGCAGTATTTT
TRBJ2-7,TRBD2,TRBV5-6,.,CASSLGQSPSGRREQYF,TGTGCCAGCAGCTTGGGACAGAGTCCTAGCGGGAGACGCGAGCAGTACTTC